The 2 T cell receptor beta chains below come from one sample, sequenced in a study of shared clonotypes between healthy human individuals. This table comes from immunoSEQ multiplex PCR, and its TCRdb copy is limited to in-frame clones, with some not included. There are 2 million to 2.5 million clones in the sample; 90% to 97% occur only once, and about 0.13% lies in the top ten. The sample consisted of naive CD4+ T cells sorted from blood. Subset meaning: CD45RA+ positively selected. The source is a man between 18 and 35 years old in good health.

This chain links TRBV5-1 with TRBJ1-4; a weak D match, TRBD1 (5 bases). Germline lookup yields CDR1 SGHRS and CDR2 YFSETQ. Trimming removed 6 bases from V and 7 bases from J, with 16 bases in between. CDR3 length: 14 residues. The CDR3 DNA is TGCGCCAGCACCGCCGGGACTGGGGCTGAAAAACTGTTTTTT. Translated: CASTAGTGAEKLFF.

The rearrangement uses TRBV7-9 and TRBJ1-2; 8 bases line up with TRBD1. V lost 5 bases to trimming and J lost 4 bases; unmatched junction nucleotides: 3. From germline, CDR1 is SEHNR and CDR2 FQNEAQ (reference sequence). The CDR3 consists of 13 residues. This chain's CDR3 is CASSNGQGYGYTF. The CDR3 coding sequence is TGTGCCAGCAGCAACGGACAGGGCTATGGCTACACCTTC.